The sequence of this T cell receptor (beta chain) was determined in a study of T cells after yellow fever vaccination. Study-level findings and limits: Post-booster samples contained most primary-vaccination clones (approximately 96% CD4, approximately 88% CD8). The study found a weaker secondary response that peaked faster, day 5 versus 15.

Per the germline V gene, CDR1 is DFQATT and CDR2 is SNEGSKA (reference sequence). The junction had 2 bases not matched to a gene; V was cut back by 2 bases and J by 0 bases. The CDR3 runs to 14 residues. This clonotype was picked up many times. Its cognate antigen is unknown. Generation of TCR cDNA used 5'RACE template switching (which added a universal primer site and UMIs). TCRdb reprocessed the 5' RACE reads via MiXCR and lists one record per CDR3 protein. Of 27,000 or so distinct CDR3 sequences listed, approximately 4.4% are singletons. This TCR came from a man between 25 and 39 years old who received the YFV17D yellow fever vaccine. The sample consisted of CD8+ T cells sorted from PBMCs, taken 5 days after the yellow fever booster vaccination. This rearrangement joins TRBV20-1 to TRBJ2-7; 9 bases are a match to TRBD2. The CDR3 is CSARISGSSYEQYF. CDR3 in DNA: TGCAGTGCTAGAATTAGCGGGAGCTCCTACGAGCAGTACTTC.